Each of the 15 T cell receptor beta chains below was sequenced from the same sample in a study of blood T cells in healthy people across ages. A second PCR of roughly 7 to 11 cycles used a sample-barcoded 5' primer and a J-beta primer mix. One entry per CDR3 protein, called by TCRdb with MiXCR from the 5' RACE reads. The sample lists over 1,200,000 distinct CDR3 sequences; around 55% were seen once. The sample taken for sequencing was blood. The receptors stem from a man aged 18-30 years in good health.

This chain connects TRBV6-2 or TRBV6-3 to TRBJ2-4, with TRBD2 identical over 7 bases. From germline, CDR1 is MNHEY and CDR2 SVGEGT. This CDR3 is 16 amino acids long. V trimming: 5 bases; J trimming: 0 bases; junction bases outside the gene matches: 7. DNA of the CDR3: TGTGCCAGCAGTCCTAGCGGCCTACTAGCCAAAAACATTCAGTACTTC. Its protein product is CASSPSGLLAKNIQYF.

This clonotype was counted a few times. The chain joins TRBV27 to TRBJ2-4; 8 nucleotides line up with TRBD2. Germline CDR1 is MNHEY and CDR2 is SMNVEV (reference sequence). The CDR3 has 13 amino acids. The V and J ends lost 10 bases and 0 bases, in that order; junction bases with no gene match: 2. DNA of the CDR3: TGTGCCACGGGGGGGCTAGCCAAAAACATTCAGTACTTC. It yields the protein CATGGLAKNIQYF.

The V and J genes are TRBV28 and TRBJ2-3, with unresolved D. CDR1 and CDR2 from the germline V gene are MDHEN and SYDVKM. V lost 5 bases and J 9 bases, leaving 9 bases between the germline ends. The CDR3 length is 11 residues. The CDR3 reads CASSAKRTQYF. In nucleotides, the CDR3 is TGTGCCAGCAGTGCTAAGAGGACGCAGTATTTT.

About this clonotype: This CDR3 fails to terminate in the conserved phenylalanine or tryptophan, so it likely reflects a read error. The V gene is TRBV2, the J gene TRBJ2-3, with a weak D call TRBD1 (6 bases). In germline, CDR1 is SNHLY, CDR2 FYNNEI. The CDR3 spans 16 residues. Between the trimmed V and J ends, which lost 6 bases and 2 bases, there was a span of 18 bases. CDR3 sequence: CASRRPGQGPTDTQYL. Here the CDR3 DNA reads TGTGCCAGCAGACGCCCGGGACAAGGTCCCACAGATACGCAGTATTTA.

This chain joins TRBV6-1 and TRBJ2-5; the match to TRBD1 covers 7 bases. The J segment lost 1 base and the V segment lost 6 bases, leaving 5 bases of the junction unmatched. Per germline, CDR1 MNHNS and CDR2 SASEGT. The CDR3 is 14 residues long. In DNA form, the CDR3 reads TGTGCCAGCAGATGGGACAGCATCCAAGAGACCCAGTACTTC. Translation: CASRWDSIQETQYF.

The gene calls are TRBV2 and TRBJ1-4; no reliable D call. The CDR3 runs to 14 residues. CDR1 and CDR2 from the germline V gene are SNHLY and FYNNEI. V was shortened by 6 bases and J by 0 bases, with 8 bases between the two germline ends. The CDR3 DNA sequence: TGTGCCAGCAGGGTACCAGCAACTAATGAAAAACTGTTTTTT. Translation gives CASRVPATNEKLFF.

The chain combines TRBV12-3 or TRBV12-4 with TRBJ1-5, with TRBD1 as a possible D gene (6 bases). CDR3 size: 13 residues. With 1 base removed from V and 5 bases from J, the gap between germline ends came to 6 bases. CDR3 coding DNA: TGTGCCAGCAGTTTAGACAGGGATCAGCCCCAGCATTTT. Translating gives CASSLDRDQPQHF.

V gene TRBV7-2 combines with J gene TRBJ2-2; D gene ambiguous. The germline V gene encodes CDR1 SGHTA and CDR2 FQGNSA. The CDR3 length is 17 residues. With 2 bases removed from V and 0 bases from J, the gap between germline ends came to 13 bases. The CDR3 loop reads CASSLTWHGANTGELFF. Here the CDR3 DNA reads TGTGCCAGCAGCTTAACCTGGCACGGCGCGAACACCGGGGAGCTGTTTTTT.

The V gene is TRBV5-1, the J gene TRBJ1-1; D unclear. From germline, CDR1 is SGHRS and CDR2 YFSETQ. Trimming left V 0 bases short and J 4 bases short, with 13 bases between. The CDR3 runs to 15 residues. The CDR3 DNA follows: TGCGCCAGCAGCTTGGCGGAGGGCGTGGGCACTGAAGCTTTCTTT. Its protein is CASSLAEGVGTEAFF. The complete variable domain, with remaining parts taken from reference TRBV5-1 and TRBJ1-1, reads KAGVTQTPRYLIKTRGQQVTLSCSPISGHRSVSWYQQTPGQGLQFLFEYFSETQRNKGNFPGRFSGRQFSNSRSEMNVSTLELGDSALYLCASSLAEGVGTEAFFGQGTRLTVV.

The chain recombines TRBV29-1 with TRBJ2-1; 14 bases align to TRBD2. Germline lookup yields CDR1 SQVTM and CDR2 ANQGSEA. The junction had 8 bases not matched to a gene; V was cut back by 3 bases and J by 1 base. This CDR3 has 18 residues. The CDR3 nucleotides read TGCAGCGTTGATGGGGGACTAGCGGGAGAAAGGTCCTACAATGAGCAGTTCTTC. It translates to CSVDGGLAGERSYNEQFF.

This clonotype was recorded a few times. V gene TRBV29-1 combines with J gene TRBJ1-2; tentatively, D is TRBD1 (5 bases). With 4 bases removed from V and 0 bases from J, the gap between germline ends came to 9 bases. The CDR3 is 13 amino acids. Germline V gives CDR1 SQVTM, CDR2 ANQGSEA. The CDR3 nucleotides are TGCAGCGTTGGACAGAACCCTAACTATGGCTACACCTTC. Translated, it gives CSVGQNPNYGYTF.

The rearrangement joins TRBV20-1 to TRBJ2-1, with 8 bases identical to TRBD1. The CDR3 consists of 17 residues. Losses at the gene ends were 6 bases for V and 0 bases for J; bases not matched to a gene: 13. Germline V gene lookup returns CDR1 DFQATT and CDR2 SNEGSKA (reference sequence). Here the CDR3 reads CSAMTGVVGISYNEQFF. The DNA for the CDR3 is TGCAGTGCCATGACAGGGGTGGTAGGGATCTCCTACAATGAGCAGTTCTTC.

This clonotype was found a few times. CDR3 coding DNA: TGTGCCATCAGTGATAGGGACAGCCTTTACGAGCAGTACTTC. The encoded protein is CAISDRDSLYEQYF. This chain connects TRBV10-3 to TRBJ2-7; TRBD1 aligns across 7 bases. CDR1 ENHRY and CDR2 SYGVKD come from the germline V gene. With 3 bases clipped from V and 4 bases from J, the junction kept 6 bases outside the gene matches. This CDR3 is built from 14 residues.

In its sample, this clonotype was seen a few times. This chain connects TRBV29-1 to TRBJ2-1, with TRBD2 identical over 8 bases. CDR3 length equals 14 residues. V lost 8 bases and J lost 2; bases outside the gene matches: 8. Germline CDR1 SQVTM, CDR2 ANQGSEA. CDR3 in amino acids: CSLSGSRTYNEQFF. The CDR3 DNA sequence: TGCAGCTTGAGCGGGAGTCGAACCTACAATGAGCAGTTCTTC.

V gene TRBV12-3 or TRBV12-4 combines with J gene TRBJ2-3; 14 nucleotides match TRBD2. Germline trimming cut 7 bases from V and 3 bases from J; bases unmatched to any gene: 9. CDR3 size: 17 residues. CDR3 DNA: TGTGCCAGCACCGCACTCGGACTAGCGGGAGGTACAGATACGCAGTATTTT. This sequence encodes CASTALGLAGGTDTQYF.